This T cell receptor (beta chain) was retrieved from a study of T cell responses to AZD1222 COVID-19 vaccine. Trimming shortened V by 2 bases and J by 5 bases, and 12 bases separated the two germline ends. Germline V gene lookup returns CDR1 KGHDR and CDR2 SFDVKD. The length of the CDR3 is 15 residues. Here immunoSEQ multiplex PCR was the method, and the copy in TCRdb shows in-frame clones only, minus some. The data show about 100,000 clones, with 84% seen just once and about 18% held by the top ten. The specimen was peripheral blood, collected on day 0 of AZD1222 vaccination. The chain has TRBV24-1 and TRBJ1-5, with D perhaps TRBD1 (5 bases). This sequence originates from an adult in good health. This CDR3 is CATSDSGTMDQPQHF. In nucleotides, the CDR3 is TGTGCCACCAGTGATTCCGGGACGATGGATCAGCCCCAGCATTTT.